The 22 T cell receptor beta chains below come from one sample, sequenced in a study of blood T cell repertoires in COVID-19. The data were produced by immunoSEQ multiplex PCR, yet TCRdb's version contains in-frame clones alone and is incomplete. Of about 150,000 clones in the sample, around 81% are singletons; the top ten hold roughly 8.1%. Specimen: peripheral blood. Source of these receptors: a woman older than 75 with COVID-19, enrolled during active disease.

A single count supports this clone. The chain joins TRBV19 to TRBJ1-2; D gene uncertain. The CDR3 runs to 12 residues. Germline CDR1 is LNHDA and CDR2 is SQIVND (reference sequence). V lost 3 bases and J lost 8, with 10 bases in between. The CDR3 DNA reads TGTGCCAGTAGTATCGTCCGTGGCGGCTACACCTTC. Translating gives CASSIVRGGYTF. Variable domain in full (rest from reference TRBV19 and TRBJ1-2): DGGITQSPKYLFRKEGQNVTLSCEQNLNHDAMYWYRQDPGQGLRLIYYSQIVNDFQKGDIAEGYSVSREKKESFPLTVTSAQKNPTAFYLCASSIVRGGYTFGSGTRLTVV.

The rearrangement links TRBV3-1 (or the pseudogene TRBV3-2) to TRBJ2-1; 8 bases fit TRBD2. CDR1 LGHDT and CDR2 YNNKEL come from the germline V gene (reference sequence). V was clipped by 2 bases and J by 10 bases; unmatched bases: 13. The CDR3 has 16 residues. The CDR3 region is CASSQTVSGSLEEQFF. The CDR3 nucleotides are TGTGCCAGCAGCCAAACGGTAAGCGGGAGTTTGGAAGAGCAGTTCTTC.

This chain uses TRBV7-6 with TRBJ1-5; D is unclear. Germline-derived CDR1 and CDR2 are SGHVS and FNYEAQ. V shed 5 bases and J shed 5 bases, with 10 bases lying between them. CDR3 length equals 13 residues. CDR3 amino acids: CASSTDGHQPQHF. The CDR3 DNA sequence: TGTGCCAGCAGCACAGACGGCCATCAGCCCCAGCATTTT. Supplemented by reference TRBV7-6 and TRBJ1-5, the full variable domain reads GAGVSQSPRYKVTKRGQDVALRCDPISGHVSLYWYRQALGQGPEFLTYFNYEAQQDKSGLPNDRFSAERPEGSISTLTIQRTEQRDSAMYRCASSTDGHQPQHFGDGTRLSIL.

This rearrangement joins TRBV2 to TRBJ2-5; D ambiguous. Germline V gives CDR1 SNHLY, CDR2 FYNNEI. V was pared by 1 base and J by 4 bases, with 4 bases between. The length of the CDR3 is 12 residues. The CDR3, as DNA: TGTGCCAGCAGTGAAGAGAGAGAGACCCAGTACTTC. Translation: CASSEERETQYF.

This chain joins TRBV28 and TRBJ1-2, with 10 bases matching TRBD1. V lost 2 bases, J lost 5 bases, and 2 bases stayed unmatched. CDR3 length: 14 amino acids. Germline V gene sequence: CDR1 MDHEN, CDR2 SYDVKM. Here the CDR3 reads CASSLGTGEYGYTF. The CDR3 bases are TGTGCCAGCAGTTTAGGGACAGGGGAGTATGGCTACACCTTC.

The chain carries TRBV19 and TRBJ1-4, with D unresolved. Germline V gives CDR1 LNHDA, CDR2 SQIVND (reference sequence). Between the trimmed V and J ends, which lost 7 bases and 4 bases, there was a span of 16 bases. The CDR3 totals 15 residues. This chain's CDR3 is CASISPGSGNEKLFF. The CDR3 nucleotides read TGTGCCAGTATTTCCCCGGGGTCGGGTAATGAAAAACTGTTTTTT.

This clone was observed once. The genes are TRBV2 and TRBJ2-3; 8 nucleotides align to TRBD2. V was pared by 6 bases and J by 0 bases, with 20 bases of the junction left unmatched. The germline gives CDR1 SNHLY, CDR2 FYNNEI. The CDR3 extends over 20 amino acids. The CDR3 region has the DNA TGTGCCAGCAGGCCGTTTTATTGGGTTGGCGGGAGGCTGAGCACAGATACGCAGTATTTT. Its translation is CASRPFYWVGGRLSTDTQYF.

The genes are TRBV11-3 and TRBJ2-1; 11 positions agree with TRBD2. There are 13 residues in the CDR3. Germline V gives CDR1 SGHNT, CDR2 YENEEA. Trimming removed 6 bases from V and 9 bases from J; junction bases left unmatched: 4. CDR3 sequence (DNA): TGTGCCAGCAGGCTAGCGGGGGGAGGTGAGCAGTTCTTC. Protein: CASRLAGGGEQFF.

The J gene is TRBJ2-2, the V gene TRBV7-8, with D possibly being TRBD2 (6 bases). The germline CDR1 and CDR2 sequences are SGHVS and FQNEAQ. CDR3 length: 14 amino acids. V was shortened by 0 bases and J by 5 bases, with 7 bases between the two germline ends. The CDR3 protein is CASSLARGTGELFF. As DNA, the CDR3 is TGTGCCAGCAGCTTAGCGCGGGGTACCGGGGAGCTGTTTTTT. The full variable domain, in which reference TRBV7-8 and TRBJ2-2 provide the parts outside the CDR3, is GAGVSQSPRYKVAKRGQDVALRCDPISGHVSLFWYQQALGQGPEFLTYFQNEAQLDKSGLPSDRFFAERPEGSVSTLKIQRTQQEDSAVYLCASSLARGTGELFFGEGSRLTVL.

V and J are TRBV5-1 and TRBJ2-5, with 8 nucleotides matching TRBD1. With 6 bases clipped from V and 1 base from J, the junction kept 11 bases outside the gene matches. The CDR3 runs to 16 residues. Germline-derived CDR1 and CDR2 are SGHRS and YFSETQ. CDR3 amino acids: CASTMGQATLQETQYF. The CDR3 nucleotides read TGCGCCAGCACCATGGGACAGGCGACCCTCCAAGAGACCCAGTACTTC.

This clone was seen only once. The gene calls are TRBV7-9 and TRBJ1-2, with 8 bases identical to TRBD1. The germline gives CDR1 SEHNR, CDR2 FQNEAQ (reference sequence). The CDR3 totals 15 residues. Losses at the gene ends were 5 bases for V and 0 bases for J; bases not matched to a gene: 5. CDR3 nucleotide sequence: TGTGCCAGCAGCCCAGGGGGCAGTTCTAACTATGGCTACACCTTC. Its translation: CASSPGGSSNYGYTF.

Only one count was recorded for this clone. This chain joins TRBV29-1 and TRBJ1-2; D call uncertain. The germline V and J ends were trimmed by 3 bases and 4 bases, with 15 bases remaining between them. The CDR3 has 14 amino acids. The V gene's germline CDR1 is SQVTM and CDR2 ANQGSEA. As DNA, the CDR3 is TGCAGCGTTGAGGAGGTACAGACAATCTATGGCTACACCTTC. Protein product: CSVEEVQTIYGYTF.

This clone was recorded only once. J is TRBJ2-5 and V is TRBV2; 9 positions agree with TRBD1. Trimming at V came to 8 bases and at J to 4 bases, leaving 11 bases not matched to a gene. The CDR3 sequence is 15 residues long. The V gene's germline CDR1 is SNHLY and CDR2 FYNNEI. CDR3 residues: CASFGQGWHRETQYF. DNA for the CDR3: TGTGCCAGCTTTGGACAGGGGTGGCATCGAGAGACCCAGTACTTC.

The J gene is TRBJ2-1, the V gene TRBV28, with D possibly matching TRBD1 (7 bases). From germline, CDR1 is MDHEN and CDR2 SYDVKM. CDR3 length equals 15 residues. Trimming stripped 6 bases from V and 3 bases from J, with 15 bases between. CDR3 in amino acids: CASSQRQGGYNEQFF. The CDR3 region has the DNA TGTGCCAGCAGCCAACGACAGGGAGGCTACAATGAGCAGTTCTTC.

This clone was detected only a few times. The CDR3 sequence: CASSLARPDRADSPLHF. CDR3 bases: TGCGCCAGCAGCTTGGCCCGGCCGGACAGAGCGGATTCACCCCTCCACTTT. The chain couples TRBV5-1 to TRBJ1-6, with D possibly being TRBD1 (6 bases). With 0 bases removed from V and 8 bases from J, the gap between germline ends came to 18 bases. The CDR3 length is 17 residues. CDR1 SGHRS and CDR2 YFSETQ come from the germline V gene.

The chain joins TRBV5-1 to TRBJ1-1; no definite D call. CDR3 length: 12 amino acids. V was pared by 0 bases and J by 6 bases, with 6 bases between. Germline V lookup: CDR1 SGHRS, CDR2 YFSETQ. As DNA, the CDR3 is TGCGCCAGCAGCTTGGGTCAGGCTGAAGCTTTCTTT. Translating gives CASSLGQAEAFF.

CDR3 DNA sequence: TGTGCCAGCAGCTTAGCCCCAGGCGGGAGTGTTATGTACGAGCAGTACTTC. This gives the protein CASSLAPGGSVMYEQYF. This chain links TRBV11-2 with TRBJ2-7; 7 bases fit TRBD2. CDR3 length: 17 amino acids. The trim removed 1 base at V and 4 bases at J, leaving 13 bases unmatched. The germline V gene has CDR1 SGHAT and CDR2 FQNNGV.

This rearrangement joins TRBV4-1 to TRBJ1-1; 7 nucleotides agree with TRBD1. Trimming cost V 0 bases and J 11 bases; bases outside gene matches: 6. The CDR3 extends over 13 amino acids. CDR1 and CDR2 (germline): MGHRA, YSYEKL. CDR3 DNA: TGCGCCAGCAGCCAAGAGAGGGGGCTGGGCGCTTTCTTT. Its protein product is CASSQERGLGAFF.

The rearrangement links TRBV5-1 to TRBJ1-2; unclear D gene. CDR1 is SGHRS, CDR2 YFSETQ, per germline. Trimming took 2 bases from V and 6 from J, leaving 14 bases between them. This CDR3 region has 14 residues. The CDR3, as DNA: TGCGCCAGCAGCTTACAATCAAACACCGATGGCTACACCTTC. It codes for CASSLQSNTDGYTF.

The chain combines TRBV29-1 with TRBJ2-5; TRBD1 matches at 8 bases. V shed 8 bases, J shed 5 bases, and the junction held 10 bases outside the gene matches. Germline V gives CDR1 SQVTM, CDR2 ANQGSEA. The CDR3 has 13 residues. The CDR3 bases are TGCAGCACCCGACAGGGGCCGGCGGAGACCCAGTACTTC. Protein: CSTRQGPAETQYF.

The chain employs TRBV3-1 (or the pseudogene TRBV3-2) and TRBJ2-6, with D unresolved. V was trimmed by 4 bases and J by 0 bases, leaving 16 bases between them. Germline V gene lookup returns CDR1 LGHDT and CDR2 YNNKEL (reference sequence). The CDR3 extends over 18 amino acids. CDR3 bases: TGTGCCAGCAGCCCGTGGGCCCAATCAGGCTCTGGGGCCAACGTCCTGACTTTC. Translated: CASSPWAQSGSGANVLTF.

The V call is TRBV9, the J call TRBJ1-1, with 9 positions matching TRBD1. Germline V gene data show CDR1 as SGDLS and CDR2 as YYNGEE. J gave up 3 bases and V 4 bases, and 4 bases lay outside the gene matches. The CDR3 runs 14 residues. The CDR3 nucleotides are TGTGCCAGCAGCAAGACAGGGGGGGACACTGAAGCTTTCTTT. Its translation: CASSKTGGDTEAFF.